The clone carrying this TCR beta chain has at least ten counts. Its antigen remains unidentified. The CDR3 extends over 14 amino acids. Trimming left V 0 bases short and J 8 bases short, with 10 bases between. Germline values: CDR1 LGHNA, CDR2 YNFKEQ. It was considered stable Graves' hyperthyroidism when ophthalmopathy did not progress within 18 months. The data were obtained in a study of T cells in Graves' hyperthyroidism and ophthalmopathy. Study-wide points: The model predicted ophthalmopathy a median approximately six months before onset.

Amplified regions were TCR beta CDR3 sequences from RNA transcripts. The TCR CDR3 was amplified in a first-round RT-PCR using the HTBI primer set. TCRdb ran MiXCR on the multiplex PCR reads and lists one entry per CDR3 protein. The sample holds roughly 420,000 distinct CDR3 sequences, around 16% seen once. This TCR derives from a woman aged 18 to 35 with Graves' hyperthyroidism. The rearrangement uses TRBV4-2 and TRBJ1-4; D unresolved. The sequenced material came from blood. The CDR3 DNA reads TGTGCCAGCAGCCAAGATACCCGGGGAGAAAAACTGTTTTTT. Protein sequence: CASSQDTRGEKLFF.